Following are 29 T cell receptor beta chains from one sample sequenced in a study of T cell repertoires in cytomegalovirus infection (dated by TCRdb to the late 2010s). Sequencing instrument: Illumina HiSeq 1500. TCRdb redid the processing of the public reads, applying fastp at Q25 and MiXCR, and retained in-frame beta chains. Every CDR3 protein is listed once, alongside the most common genes and DNA of its rows. In all, the sample holds about 130,000 distinct CDR3 sequences, and less than 9.5% of those were seen once. The ten largest clones represent roughly a tenth of the sample. The sequenced sample was PBMCs. The receptors come from a human donor in good health (CMV status not recorded). Some clones in this sample may be carry-over from other donors' samples.

This CDR3 is CASRSTLSYEQYF. CDR3 sequence (DNA): TGTGCCAGCAGATCCACGCTCTCCTACGAGCAGTACTTC. V is TRBV6-1 and J is TRBJ2-7; D not resolved. CDR1 MNHNS and CDR2 SASEGT come from the germline V gene. The V gene lost 6 bases and the J gene lost 0 bases, with 9 bases spanning the gap. There are 13 residues in the CDR3.

This clonotype was counted ten times or more. V is TRBV12-3 or TRBV12-4 and J is TRBJ2-7, with 8 bases matching TRBD2. This CDR3 has 15 amino acids. The V segment lost 5 bases and the J segment 5 bases; nucleotides outside the gene matches: 11. As DNA, the CDR3 is TGTGCCAGCAGTCGAACCGGGACTAGGCGACACGAGCAGTACTTC. Amino acid sequence: CASSRTGTRRHEQYF.

There are a few counts of this clonotype. This sequence joins TRBV7-2 and TRBJ1-5; D gene ambiguous. CDR3 size: 13 residues. Germline CDR1 is SGHTA and CDR2 is FQGNSA. V lost 5 bases, J lost 7 bases, and 12 bases lay in between. Here the CDR3 DNA reads TGTGCCAGCAGCCCGGCGGGGAAGCAGCCCCAGCATTTT. Translated, it gives CASSPAGKQPQHF.

This clonotype was seen many times. The J gene is TRBJ2-3, the V gene TRBV12-3 or TRBV12-4; D is possibly TRBD2 (6 bases). The germline V and J ends were trimmed by 6 bases and 2 bases, with 21 bases remaining between them. The CDR3 has 17 residues. CDR3: CASSPIGGAQITDTQYF. The DNA for the CDR3 is TGTGCCAGCAGCCCTATCGGAGGGGCCCAAATCACAGATACGCAGTATTTT.

This clonotype has just a few counts. The chain combines TRBV10-3 with TRBJ2-1, with D maybe TRBD2 (6 bases). This CDR3 is built from 16 residues. V lost 4 bases, J lost 8 bases, and 21 bases lay in between. Germline V lookup: CDR1 ENHRY, CDR2 SYGVKD. The CDR3, as DNA: TGTGCCATCAGTGGGCCCGGGAGCACCCTCGGGGATGAGCAGTTCTTC. Its translation is CAISGPGSTLGDEQFF.

This clonotype was counted ten times or more. This chain links TRBV3-1 with TRBJ1-2; TRBD1 matches at 8 bases. In germline, CDR1 is LGHDT, CDR2 YNNKEL (reference sequence). The CDR3 is 14 residues long. The J segment lost 5 bases and the V segment lost 4 bases, leaving 6 bases of the junction unmatched. The CDR3 spells CASSPRGQGYGYTF. The CDR3 coding sequence is TGTGCCAGCAGCCCGAGAGGACAGGGATATGGCTACACCTTC. Supplemented by reference TRBV3-1 and TRBJ1-2, the full variable domain reads DTAVSQTPKYLVTQMGNDKSIKCEQNLGHDTMYWYKQDSKKFLKIMFSYNNKELIINETVPNRFSPKSPDKAHLNLHINSLELGDSAVYFCASSPRGQGYGYTFGSGTRLTVV.

This clonotype was picked up many times. The rearrangement uses TRBV5-6 and TRBJ1-6; TRBD1 matches 9 bases. Trimming took 1 base from V and 7 from J; bases not matched to a gene: 3. Germline values: CDR1 SGHDT, CDR2 YYEEEE. CDR3 size: 15 residues. CDR3 loop: CASSLKTGGNSPLHF. DNA of the CDR3: TGTGCCAGCAGCTTGAAAACAGGGGGCAATTCACCCCTCCACTTT. The variable domain in full, completed from reference TRBV5-6 and TRBJ1-6, reads DAGVTQSPTHLIKTRGQQVTLRCSPKSGHDTVSWYQQALGQGPQFIFQYYEEEERQRGNFPDRFSGHQFPNYSSELNVNALLLGDSALYLCASSLKTGGNSPLHFGNGTRLTVT.

The chain joins TRBV11-2 to TRBJ1-1; a weak D match, TRBD1 (5 bases). Germline CDR1 is SGHAT and CDR2 is FQNNGV. CDR3 length: 13 amino acids. V lost 3 bases to trimming and J lost 7 bases, with 12 bases between them. The CDR3 region is CASSFQGEIEAFF. Here the CDR3 DNA reads TGTGCCAGCAGCTTCCAGGGAGAAATTGAAGCTTTCTTT.

This clonotype was seen at least ten times. V is TRBV7-9 and J is TRBJ1-1; no clear D. This CDR3 contains 12 residues. Germline CDR1 and CDR2: SEHNR and FQNEAQ (reference sequence). V gave up 4 bases and J gave up 6 bases, with 9 bases separating them. The CDR3 DNA reads TGTGCCAGCAGCTCCAATCGCGCTGAAGCTTTCTTT. Translated: CASSSNRAEAFF.

This clonotype was observed many times. The chain links TRBV14 to TRBJ2-5, with D possibly TRBD2 on 5 matching bases. V was cut by 0 bases and J by 7 bases, with 12 bases left in between. This CDR3 spans 14 amino acids. CDR1 and CDR2 from the germline V gene are SGHDN and FVKESK. CDR3 sequence: CASSQDLLVVTQYF. CDR3 in DNA: TGTGCCAGCAGCCAAGATCTACTAGTTGTGACCCAGTACTTC. Using reference TRBV14 and TRBJ2-5 for the parts outside the CDR3, the full variable domain is EAGVTQFPSHSVIEKGQTVTLRCDPISGHDNLYWYRRVMGKEIKFLLHFVKESKQDESGMPNNRFLAERTGGTYSTLKVQPAELEDSGVYFCASSQDLLVVTQYFGPGTRLLVL.

This clonotype was seen ten or more times. The chain combines TRBV11-2 with TRBJ1-1; 7 bases are a match to TRBD1. V lost 4 bases, J lost 1 base, and 9 bases stayed unmatched. Germline V gene lookup returns CDR1 SGHAT and CDR2 FQNNGV. CDR3 length: 16 residues. The CDR3 DNA follows: TGTGCCAGCAGCTACTCGACAGGGCTGAGGAACACTGAAGCTTTCTTT. It translates to CASSYSTGLRNTEAFF.

This clonotype was seen a few times. The V gene is TRBV20-1, the J gene TRBJ1-5; weak D call: TRBD1 (6 bases). The CDR3 runs 14 residues. The V gene lost 6 bases and the J gene lost 0 bases, with 12 bases spanning the gap. Germline CDR1 is DFQATT and CDR2 is SNEGSKA (reference sequence). CDR3 nucleotides: TGCAGTGCAAGGACAGATAATAGCAATCAGCCCCAGCATTTT. It translates to CSARTDNSNQPQHF.

In its sample, this clonotype was seen a few times. The rearrangement joins TRBV20-1 to TRBJ1-1, with a weak D call TRBD1 (6 bases). V dropped 8 bases and J dropped 5 bases, with 12 bases sitting between them. Germline V CDR1 and CDR2: DFQATT, SNEGSKA (reference sequence). The CDR3 totals 11 residues. DNA for the CDR3: TGCAGTCCCAGGGGTGGTACTGAAGCTTTCTTT. Translated: CSPRGGTEAFF.

This clonotype occurred a few times. This chain connects TRBV2 to TRBJ1-1; 7 bases match TRBD1. V lost 3 bases to trimming and J lost 5 bases; unmatched junction nucleotides: 6. Germline CDR1 is SNHLY and CDR2 is FYNNEI. The CDR3 spans 14 residues. The CDR3 bases are TGTGCCAGCAGTGACGGACAGGCCCGGACTGAAGCTTTCTTT. Amino acids: CASSDGQARTEAFF.

This clonotype has a count of ten or more. V usage is TRBV7-8 and J usage is TRBJ2-1, with 8 bases matching TRBD2. Trimming cost V 5 bases and J 4 bases; bases outside gene matches: 7. The CDR3 extends over 15 amino acids. Per germline, CDR1 SGHVS and CDR2 FQNEAQ. The CDR3: CASSTIAGPYNEQFF. CDR3 in DNA: TGTGCCAGCAGCACTATAGCGGGACCGTACAATGAGCAGTTCTTC.

This clonotype came up a few times. This chain uses TRBV3-1 with TRBJ2-2; D uncertain. The germline V gene has CDR1 LGHDT and CDR2 YNNKEL (reference sequence). CDR3 length equals 13 residues. V was clipped by 1 base and J by 5 bases, with 5 bases between them. The CDR3 region has the DNA TGTGCCAGCAGCCAAGGCGGAACCGGGGAGCTGTTTTTT. Translated: CASSQGGTGELFF.

This clonotype was found many times. The chain is built from TRBV2 and TRBJ2-1; 8 nucleotides align to TRBD2. V gave up 8 bases and J gave up 10 bases; unmatched junction bases: 16. Per germline, CDR1 SNHLY and CDR2 FYNNEI. CDR3 length: 15 residues. CDR3 protein: CASANNPGLGYEQFF. CDR3 DNA sequence: TGTGCCAGCGCCAATAACCCGGGACTAGGGTACGAGCAGTTCTTC.

There are many counts of this clonotype. The rearrangement uses TRBV6-1 and TRBJ2-7, with a weak D call TRBD1 (6 bases). V was cut by 3 bases and J by 4 bases, with 10 bases left in between. This CDR3 is built from 13 residues. Germline assignment: CDR1 MNHNS and CDR2 SASEGT. CDR3 sequence reads: CASSDLGQYEQYF. The CDR3 DNA follows: TGTGCCAGCAGTGACCTAGGACAGTACGAGCAGTACTTC.

This clonotype was detected ten times or more. V and J are TRBV29-1 and TRBJ2-7; D not certain. This CDR3 is 12 amino acids long. The ends were cut back, 5 bases at V and 0 bases at J, with 8 bases in the middle. CDR1 is SQVTM, CDR2 ANQGSEA, per germline. As DNA, the CDR3 is TGCAGCGTTTTCGTTGCCTCCTACGAGCAGTACTTC. Amino acids: CSVFVASYEQYF.

The chain links TRBV11-2 to TRBJ2-7; no clear D gene. The CDR3 loop spans 12 amino acids. Germline CDR1 reads SGHAT; CDR2 reads FQNNGV. The V end lost 5 bases, the J end lost 4 bases, and 9 bases lay between the germline ends. DNA of the CDR3: TGTGCCAGCAGCATAGGACGGTACGAGCAGTACTTC. Its protein is CASSIGRYEQYF. Full variable domain (missing parts from reference TRBV11-2 and TRBJ2-7): EAGVAQSPRYKIIEKRQSVAFWCNPISGHATLYWYQQILGQGPKLLIQFQNNGVVDDSQLPKDRFSAERLKGVDSTLKIQPAKLEDSAVYLCASSIGRYEQYFGPGTRLTVT.

In this sample, this clonotype turned up many times. The chain has TRBV7-2 and TRBJ1-2; D remains unclear. Germline CDR1 reads SGHTA; CDR2 reads FQGNSA. This CDR3 region has 12 residues. The V end lost 8 bases, the J end lost 4 bases, and 11 bases lay between the germline ends. For the CDR3, the DNA is TGTGCCAGCGTCCGAGGCCCCTATGGCTACACCTTC. Translated: CASVRGPYGYTF.

This clonotype was picked up many times. This rearrangement joins TRBV7-9 to TRBJ1-1, with D hard to call. This CDR3 has 12 amino acids. Germline CDR1 SEHNR, CDR2 FQNEAQ (reference sequence). The V and J ends lost 1 base and 7 bases respectively, with 7 bases between them. CDR3 nucleotides: TGTGCCAGCAGCTTAGTGAGCATTGAAGCTTTCTTT. Protein sequence: CASSLVSIEAFF. The full variable domain, its missing parts supplied by reference TRBV7-9 and TRBJ1-1, is DTGVSQNPRHKITKRGQNVTFRCDPISEHNRLYWYRQTLGQGPEFLTYFQNEAQLEKSRLLSDRFSAERPKGSFSTLEIQRTEQGDSAMYLCASSLVSIEAFFGQGTRLTVV.

This clonotype was seen at least ten times. The chain carries TRBV5-6 and TRBJ2-2; D uncertain. Trimming removed 2 bases from V and 6 bases from J, with 8 bases in between. This CDR3 spans 13 amino acids. CDR1 and CDR2 from the germline V gene are SGHDT and YYEEEE. The CDR3 protein is CASSFRDSGELFF. DNA for the CDR3: TGTGCCAGCAGCTTTCGAGACTCCGGGGAGCTGTTTTTT. Full variable domain (outside the CDR3, taken from reference TRBV5-6 and TRBJ2-2): DAGVTQSPTHLIKTRGQQVTLRCSPKSGHDTVSWYQQALGQGPQFIFQYYEEEERQRGNFPDRFSGHQFPNYSSELNVNALLLGDSALYLCASSFRDSGELFFGEGSRLTVL.

This clonotype was detected ten times or more. V is TRBV2 and J is TRBJ2-1; 11 nucleotides match TRBD2. The germline V gene encodes CDR1 SNHLY and CDR2 FYNNEI. The length of the CDR3 is 15 residues. Trimming removed 7 bases from V and 4 bases from J; junction bases left unmatched: 6. CDR3 region: CASTLSGGAYNEQFF. The CDR3 DNA sequence: TGTGCCAGCACTCTTAGCGGGGGGGCTTACAATGAGCAGTTCTTC.

This clonotype showed up many times. The chain joins TRBV10-3 to TRBJ1-1; no reliable D call. Trimming cost V 4 bases and J 5 bases, with 8 bases left between them. The CDR3 has 12 residues. Germline V gives CDR1 ENHRY, CDR2 SYGVKD. DNA for the CDR3: TGTGCCATCAGTGGTTCGGGAACTGAAGCTTTCTTT. Amino acids: CAISGSGTEAFF.

This clonotype was seen at least ten times. V is TRBV20-1 and J is TRBJ1-6, with unresolved D. The germline V gene has CDR1 DFQATT and CDR2 SNEGSKA (reference sequence). V gave up 6 bases and J gave up 10 bases, with 16 bases separating them. The CDR3 extends over 13 amino acids. CDR3 in DNA: TGCAGTGCCCGGAGCGGTTTCGAATCACCCCTCCACTTT. Residues: CSARSGFESPLHF.

As for this clonotype: An end of the junction does not agree with germline; a read error may underlie this. The chain combines TRBV5-3 with TRBJ1-4; 7 bases agree with TRBD1. TRBV5-3 is noted as an ORF with a role that remains uncertain. CDR3 length: 17 amino acids. CDR3 protein: CASSLSTGSATNEKLFF. CDR3 sequence (DNA): TGTGCCAGCAGCTTGTCGACAGGGTCAGCGACTAATGAAAAACTGTTTTTT.

There are a few counts of this clonotype. This chain links TRBV12-3 or TRBV12-4 with TRBJ2-2; perhaps TRBD2 as D (5 bases). CDR3 length: 15 residues. V lost 6 bases and J lost 7, with 18 bases in between. The CDR3 protein is CASRAGLGRDGELFF. The CDR3 bases are TGTGCCAGCAGGGCCGGGTTGGGGAGAGACGGGGAGCTGTTTTTT.

The chain links TRBV19 to TRBJ1-6; D is unresolved. CDR1 and CDR2 from the germline V gene are LNHDA and SQIVND (reference sequence). The CDR3 runs 14 residues. V gave up 6 bases and J gave up 0 bases, with 6 bases separating them. The CDR3 region has the DNA TGTGCCAGTAGGGCAGGCTCCTATAATTCACCCCTCCACTTT. Translation: CASRAGSYNSPLHF.